This TCR beta chain was sequenced during a study of CD8+CD57+ T cells in acquired aplastic anemia. Study summary: Sorting CD4+ and CD8+ cells gave DNA averaging 3.2 ug. General observations from the study: Between patients and controls, 25 to 35 CD8+ CDR3 sequences were found in common. CD8+ Simpson's diversity showed no significant patient-control difference.

V lost 3 bases and J 5 bases, leaving 18 bases between the germline ends. Germline CDR1 is SGHRS and CDR2 is YFSETQ. CDR3 size: 16 residues. The study profiled TCR beta VDJ and CDR3 using genomic DNA as template. MiXCR, run by TCRdb on the reads, gives a single entry per CDR3 protein. The sample shows over 150,000 distinct CDR3 sequences, around 45% of them seen only once. At least ten counts were recorded for this clonotype. The target antigen is unknown. The chain links TRBV5-1 to TRBJ2-1; perhaps TRBD2 as D (5 bases). The sequencing input was sorted CD4+, CD8+, or CD8+CD57+ T cells (not recorded which) from PBMCs. The clonotype comes from a human donor in good health. CDR3 residues: CASSYPGLATHNEQFF. Written as DNA, the CDR3 is TGCGCCAGCAGCTACCCCGGGCTAGCAACGCACAATGAGCAGTTCTTC.